The 12 T cell receptor beta chains below come from one sample, sequenced in a study of T-cell reconstitution after alpha-beta-depleted transplantation in children listed by TCRdb under 2016. The library was built by means of PCR. TCRdb names Illumina HiSeq 2500 as the instrument used. To normalize quantification of the TCRbeta repertoire, the TCR libraries were built with molecular barcoding that relied on unique molecular identifiers. Using fastp trimming at Q25 and MiXCR clonotype assembly, TCRdb reanalyzed the public sequencing data and kept in-frame beta chains. Every entry covers one CDR3 protein and lists the most common genes and DNA from its rows. The sample has about 540,000 distinct CDR3 sequences on record, 18% of them singletons. 3% to 4% of the sample rests with the top ten. Source: PBMCs from the stem cell graft donor, taken from the stem cell graft. The receptors come from a human donor who donated a stem cell graft to a child with acute lymphoblastic leukemia.

The count of this clonotype is one. The chain couples TRBV20-1 to TRBJ2-7; the D call may be TRBD1 or TRBD2 (5 bases each). The CDR3 length is 14 residues. CDR1 DFQATT and CDR2 SNEGSKA come from the germline V gene (reference sequence). Trimming shortened V by 5 bases and J by 0 bases, and 14 bases separated the two germline ends. The CDR3 loop is CSAGTRESSYEQYF. The CDR3 DNA sequence: TGCAGTGCTGGAACCAGGGAGAGCTCCTACGAGCAGTACTTC.

A few counts support this clonotype. This chain links TRBV29-1 with TRBJ2-3, with 10 bases matching TRBD2. After removal of 0 bases from V and 9 bases from J, the junction contained 9 bases not matched to a gene. The CDR3 is 15 amino acids. Germline CDR1 SQVTM, CDR2 ANQGSEA. CDR3 loop: CSVEEVGASGGTQYF. CDR3 in DNA: TGCAGCGTTGAAGAGGTTGGCGCTAGCGGGGGAACGCAGTATTTT.

The J gene is TRBJ2-1, the V gene TRBV6-6; D gene unclear. CDR1 MNHNY and CDR2 SVGAGI come from the germline V gene (reference sequence). Trimming took off 3 bases at V and 7 bases at J, with 10 bases between the two ends. This CDR3 contains 13 residues. For the CDR3, the DNA is TGTGCCAGCAGTTATGGCAGGTTAAATGAGCAGTTCTTC. Its protein is CASSYGRLNEQFF.

This clonotype was counted at least ten times. The rearrangement uses TRBV7-9 and TRBJ1-2, with D perhaps matching TRBD1 (5 bases). V dropped 5 bases and J dropped 6 bases, with 16 bases sitting between them. From germline, CDR1 is SEHNR and CDR2 FQNEAQ (reference sequence). The CDR3 runs to 14 residues. CDR3 sequence reads: CASSPEWRGDGYTF. The CDR3 region has the DNA TGTGCCAGCAGCCCCGAGTGGAGGGGCGATGGCTACACCTTC.

The chain uses TRBV27 and TRBJ1-5; D gene ambiguous. This CDR3 region has 12 residues. V gave up 7 bases and J gave up 2 bases, with 6 bases separating them. Per the germline V gene, CDR1 is MNHEY and CDR2 is SMNVEV (reference sequence). Here the CDR3 reads CASMGGNQPQHF. CDR3 nucleotides: TGTGCCAGCATGGGTGGCAATCAGCCCCAGCATTTT.

The rearrangement joins TRBV7-3 to TRBJ2-1, with 8 bases that match TRBD2. The germline V gene has CDR1 SGHTA and CDR2 FQGTGA. The CDR3 length is 15 residues. Trimming took 5 bases from V and 2 from J; bases not matched to a gene: 5. The CDR3 DNA follows: TGTGCCAGCAGCCCCACGGGAGGGCCCTACAATGAGCAGTTCTTC. This gives the protein CASSPTGGPYNEQFF.

The chain uses TRBV5-1 and TRBJ2-1; 8 nucleotides line up with TRBD2. The CDR3 totals 15 residues. Germline trimming cut 0 bases from V and 5 bases from J; bases unmatched to any gene: 4. The germline V gene has CDR1 SGHRS and CDR2 YFSETQ. CDR3 sequence: CASSLVGRADNEQFF. The CDR3 bases are TGCGCCAGCAGCTTGGTCGGGAGGGCCGACAATGAGCAGTTCTTC.

This chain uses TRBV11-1 with TRBJ1-1; 9 nucleotides align to TRBD1. V lost 5 bases to trimming and J lost 5 bases; unmatched junction nucleotides: 6. The CDR3 extends over 14 amino acids. CDR1 and CDR2 from the germline V gene are SGHAT and FQDESV (reference sequence). DNA of the CDR3: TGTGCCAGCAGCGCGTACAGGGGGCGGACTGAAGCTTTCTTT. Translation gives CASSAYRGRTEAFF.

V and J are TRBV7-9 and TRBJ2-7, with D uncertain. V was shortened by 0 bases and J by 1 base, with 13 bases between the two germline ends. This CDR3 contains 16 residues. From germline, CDR1 is SEHNR and CDR2 FQNEAQ (reference sequence). CDR3 amino acids: CASSLAGSRGSYEQYF. The DNA of the CDR3 is TGTGCCAGCAGCTTAGCTGGTAGTCGTGGGTCCTACGAGCAGTACTTC.

Only a few counts were recorded for this clonotype. The J gene is TRBJ1-5, the V gene TRBV5-1; D is perhaps TRBD1 (6 bases). Trimming removed 0 bases at V and 8 bases at J, with 9 bases between. CDR1 and CDR2 from the germline V gene are SGHRS and YFSETQ. The CDR3 spans 13 residues. In nucleotides, the CDR3 is TGCGCCAGCAGCTTGGAGGGGGTGGAGCCCCAGCATTTT. Amino acids: CASSLEGVEPQHF.

The chain links TRBV5-1 to TRBJ2-5; 10 positions agree with TRBD1. This CDR3 contains 16 residues. Germline V gene lookup returns CDR1 SGHRS and CDR2 YFSETQ. With 4 bases clipped from V and 1 base from J, the junction kept 7 bases outside the gene matches. CDR3 loop: CASSRGDRGPQETQYF. CDR3 DNA: TGCGCCAGCAGCAGGGGCGACAGGGGGCCCCAAGAGACCCAGTACTTC. Full variable domain (missing parts from reference TRBV5-1 and TRBJ2-5): KAGVTQTPRYLIKTRGQQVTLSCSPISGHRSVSWYQQTPGQGLQFLFEYFSETQRNKGNFPGRFSGRQFSNSRSEMNVSTLELGDSALYLCASSRGDRGPQETQYFGPGTRLLVL.

This clonotype has a handful of counts. This chain joins TRBV20-1 and TRBJ1-2; D is unclear. The germline V gene has CDR1 DFQATT and CDR2 SNEGSKA (reference sequence). Trimming cost V 3 bases and J 2 bases, with 13 bases left between them. The CDR3 is 14 residues long. The CDR3 reads CSASWQEPNYGYTF. CDR3 bases: TGCAGTGCTAGTTGGCAGGAGCCAAACTATGGCTACACCTTC.